Listed here are 20 T cell receptor beta chains from one sample, sequenced in a study of blood T cell repertoires in COVID-19. Libraries were prepared by immunoSEQ multiplex PCR; TCRdb keeps only in-frame clonotypes and omits some of them. The table shows 70,000 to 75,000 clones, with about 80% occurring only once. Sequences were obtained from peripheral blood. The source is a man in his 70s with acute or convalescent COVID-19.

This clone was detected only a few times. The chain uses TRBV5-6 and TRBJ2-3; 9 bases align to TRBD1. J gave up 0 bases and V 4 bases, and 3 bases lay outside the gene matches. This CDR3 is built from 15 residues. Germline lookup yields CDR1 SGHDT and CDR2 YYEEEE. The CDR3 is CASSQTGGSTDTQYF. For the CDR3, the DNA is TGTGCCAGCAGCCAGACAGGGGGTAGCACAGATACGCAGTATTTT.

The chain couples TRBV19 to TRBJ2-3; 11 positions match TRBD2. Germline lookup yields CDR1 LNHDA and CDR2 SQIVND (reference sequence). CDR3 length: 16 residues. The trim removed 5 bases at V and 2 bases at J, leaving 6 bases unmatched. The CDR3 coding sequence is TGTGCCAGTAGTCCGCGACTAGCGGGGATCACAGATACGCAGTATTTT. Amino acid sequence: CASSPRLAGITDTQYF. Using reference TRBV19 and TRBJ2-3 for the parts outside the CDR3, the full variable domain is DGGITQSPKYLFRKEGQNVTLSCEQNLNHDAMYWYRQDPGQGLRLIYYSQIVNDFQKGDIAEGYSVSREKKESFPLTVTSAQKNPTAFYLCASSPRLAGITDTQYFGPGTRLTVL.

The chain uses TRBV19 and TRBJ2-2; D possibly corresponds to TRBD1 (5 bases). V lost 0 bases, J lost 1 base, and 9 bases lay in between. Per the germline V gene, CDR1 is LNHDA and CDR2 is SQIVND (reference sequence). CDR3 size: 16 residues. CDR3 nucleotide sequence: TGTGCCAGTAGTATAGATTCACAGGTGAACACCGGGGAGCTGTTTTTT. Encoded protein: CASSIDSQVNTGELFF.

V and J are TRBV30 and TRBJ2-3; TRBD2 matches at 13 bases. Germline lookup yields CDR1 GTSNPN and CDR2 SVGIG (reference sequence). Trimming cost V 2 bases and J 14 bases; bases outside gene matches: 4. The CDR3 is 12 amino acids. CDR3 DNA: TGTGCCTGGAGTCTGACTAGCGGGAGGATGTATTTT. The encoded protein is CAWSLTSGRMYF.

The rearrangement links TRBV18 to TRBJ1-5; D call uncertain. The V gene lost 4 bases and the J gene lost 2 bases, with 9 bases spanning the gap. The CDR3 is 14 amino acids. Germline CDR1 reads KGHSH; CDR2 reads LQKENI. CDR3 in DNA: TGTGCCAGCTCACGTGAGGTTGGCAATCAGCCCCAGCATTTT. This translates into CASSREVGNQPQHF.

This chain joins TRBV29-1 and TRBJ1-1; D gene uncertain. Per germline, CDR1 SQVTM and CDR2 ANQGSEA. The CDR3 runs 13 residues. V lost 2 bases and J lost 4, with 11 bases in between. The CDR3 region is CSVEPNFSTEAFF. Written as DNA, the CDR3 is TGCAGCGTTGAACCTAACTTTAGCACTGAAGCTTTCTTT.

The chain links TRBV3-1 (or the pseudogene TRBV3-2) to TRBJ2-2; D gene uncertain. The V end lost 0 bases, the J end lost 6 bases, and 5 bases lay between the germline ends. CDR3 size: 13 residues. Per germline, CDR1 LGHDT and CDR2 YNNKEL (reference sequence). CDR3 loop: CASSQDLSGELFF. The CDR3 coding sequence is TGTGCCAGCAGCCAAGATTTATCCGGGGAGCTGTTTTTT.

The chain couples TRBV5-6 to TRBJ1-2; D is unclear. The CDR3 has 14 amino acids. The V gene's germline CDR1 is SGHDT and CDR2 YYEEEE. Trimming removed 0 bases at V and 0 bases at J, with 6 bases between. Here the CDR3 reads CASSLGQANYGYTF. The DNA for the CDR3 is TGTGCCAGCAGCTTGGGGCAGGCTAACTATGGCTACACCTTC.

The rearrangement uses TRBV30 and TRBJ1-1, with D hard to call. V was shortened by 3 bases and J by 0 bases, with 14 bases between the two germline ends. Germline V gene data show CDR1 as GTSNPN and CDR2 as SVGIG (reference sequence). This CDR3 has 15 amino acids. In DNA, the CDR3 is TGTGCCTGGAGCGAGACGCGGAGTATGAACACTGAAGCTTTCTTT. It is translated as CAWSETRSMNTEAFF.

This rearrangement joins TRBV4-1 to TRBJ1-1; 8 nucleotides agree with TRBD1. The V and J ends lost 4 bases and 4 bases, in that order; junction bases with no gene match: 8. CDR3 length equals 15 residues. Germline V CDR1 and CDR2: MGHRA, YSYEKL. CDR3: CASSPGPGGITEAFF. The CDR3 DNA sequence: TGCGCCAGCAGCCCCGGGCCAGGGGGCATCACTGAAGCTTTCTTT.

V is TRBV6-2 or TRBV6-3 and J is TRBJ1-1; D is undetermined. CDR1 is MNHEY, CDR2 SVGEGT, per germline. The CDR3 spans 16 residues. V lost 0 bases and J lost 3, with 14 bases in between. CDR3 amino acids: CASSYSTGRLDTEAFF. The CDR3 bases are TGTGCCAGCAGTTACTCTACCGGCAGGTTGGACACTGAAGCTTTCTTT.

This sequence joins TRBV4-2 and TRBJ2-3; D is undetermined. Deletions cut 1 base from V and 3 bases from J, with 5 bases between. This CDR3 is built from 13 residues. Looked up from germline, CDR1 is LGHNA and CDR2 is YNFKEQ. The CDR3: CASSQVETDTQYF. DNA for the CDR3: TGTGCCAGCAGCCAAGTTGAGACAGATACGCAGTATTTT.

The chain is built from TRBV4-2 and TRBJ2-7, with TRBD2 identical over 11 bases. Trimming took 1 base from V and 3 from J; bases not matched to a gene: 5. From germline, CDR1 is LGHNA and CDR2 YNFKEQ. The CDR3 length is 16 residues. For the CDR3, the DNA is TGTGCCAGCAGCCAAGGGCTAGCGGGGGGCTACTACGAGCAGTACTTC. This gives the protein CASSQGLAGGYYEQYF.

This chain links TRBV6-5 with TRBJ1-3; weak D call: TRBD1 (5 bases). CDR3 length equals 15 residues. Germline V gives CDR1 MNHEY, CDR2 SVGAGI. V gave up 3 bases and J gave up 4 bases, with 13 bases separating them. The CDR3 here is CASSYGASQGNTIYF. The CDR3 DNA is TGTGCCAGCAGTTATGGGGCCTCACAGGGAAACACCATATATTTT.

The V call is TRBV29-1, the J call TRBJ1-2; D unresolved. The CDR3 totals 13 residues. Germline loops: CDR1 SQVTM, CDR2 ANQGSEA. V was pared by 4 bases and J by 4 bases, with 13 bases between. The CDR3: CSVGLAAVYGYTF. For the CDR3, the DNA is TGCAGCGTTGGGCTCGCCGCGGTCTATGGCTACACCTTC.

The rearrangement uses TRBV19 and TRBJ2-1, with D uncertain. CDR3 length: 12 amino acids. Germline-derived CDR1 and CDR2 are LNHDA and SQIVND (reference sequence). With 3 bases removed from V and 4 bases from J, the gap between germline ends came to 4 bases. The CDR3 region is CASSMSYNEQFF. The DNA for the CDR3 is TGTGCCAGTAGTATGTCTTACAATGAGCAGTTCTTC.

The V and J genes are TRBV6-2 or TRBV6-3 and TRBJ2-7; TRBD1 matches at 7 bases. The V and J ends lost 5 bases and 1 base, in that order; junction bases with no gene match: 5. The CDR3 consists of 14 residues. Germline V lookup: CDR1 MNHEY, CDR2 SVGEGT. CDR3 sequence reads: CASSQQGISYEQYF. CDR3 DNA sequence: TGTGCCAGCAGTCAACAGGGGATTTCCTACGAGCAGTACTTC.

The rearrangement links TRBV9 to TRBJ2-6; no reliable D call. The V end lost 3 bases, the J end lost 0 bases, and 13 bases lay between the germline ends. The CDR3 extends over 17 amino acids. The germline V gene has CDR1 SGDLS and CDR2 YYNGEE. CDR3 in amino acids: CASSGTHISSGANVLTF. The CDR3 coding sequence is TGTGCCAGCAGCGGCACTCATATAAGCTCTGGGGCCAACGTCCTGACTTTC.

This clone was seen a few times. J is TRBJ2-3 and V is TRBV7-2; the D gene is possibly TRBD2 (7 bases). The germline V gene encodes CDR1 SGHTA and CDR2 FQGNSA. Trimming took 5 bases from V and 6 from J, leaving 21 bases between them. The CDR3 sequence is 16 residues long. CDR3 loop: CASSPGVTLGGDTQYF. In DNA form, the CDR3 reads TGTGCCAGCAGCCCAGGGGTGACTTTGGGGGGGGATACGCAGTATTTT.

This clone was recorded a few times. The rearrangement uses TRBV6-5 and TRBJ1-1, with 8 bases aligning to TRBD1. CDR3 length: 15 amino acids. With V trimmed by 4 bases and J by 5 bases, 9 bases remained unmatched. Per the germline V gene, CDR1 is MNHEY and CDR2 is SVGAGI. Written as DNA, the CDR3 is TGTGCCAGCAGTTCCCACGACAGGGGAAAGACTGAAGCTTTCTTT. Protein sequence: CASSSHDRGKTEAFF.